This T cell receptor (beta chain) was recovered during a study of T cell responses to AZD1222 COVID-19 vaccine. General study findings and limits: Spike-specific TCRs gained breadth and depth after people received two AZD1222 doses.

CDR1 and CDR2 from the germline V gene are MNHNY and SVGAGI (reference sequence). Unmatched junction bases numbered 8, after V lost 5 bases and J lost 3 bases. This CDR3 spans 16 amino acids. Comment on this clone: Its target is not known.

The repertoire was sequenced with immunoSEQ multiplex PCR; TCRdb's copy has only in-frame clones and lacks some. Of about 160,000 clones listed, just over 90% are singletons. The source is an adult in good health. V and J are TRBV6-6 and TRBJ2-2; 8 nucleotides match TRBD1. The specimen comprised peripheral blood, sampled on day 0 of MenACWY control vaccination. The CDR3 sequence is CASSTGTGYDTGELFF. CDR3 nucleotides: TGTGCCAGCAGTACTGGGACAGGATATGACACCGGGGAGCTGTTTTTT.